The 27 T cell receptor beta chains presented below share a single source sample, sequenced in a study of blood T cell repertoires in COVID-19. The assay was immunoSEQ multiplex PCR, and TCRdb's table has in-frame clones only and misses some. Found here are more than 100,000 clones, around 80% of them singletons; the top ten hold approximately 16%. The sequenced sample was peripheral blood. The receptor set was obtained from a man between 60 and 75 years old with active or convalescent COVID-19.

The DNA of the CDR3 is TGTGCCAGCTCACTTCGGACAGGGGGCGAATACGAGCAGTACTTC. Protein sequence: CASSLRTGGEYEQYF. The V gene is TRBV18, the J gene TRBJ2-7; 11 nucleotides align to TRBD1. The CDR3 covers 15 residues. The V segment lost 4 bases and the J segment 4 bases; nucleotides outside the gene matches: 6. Germline-derived CDR1 and CDR2 are KGHSH and LQKENI. Combining the CDR3 with reference TRBV18 and TRBJ2-7 gives the whole variable domain NAGVMQNPRHLVRRRGQEARLRCSPMKGHSHVYWYRQLPEEGLKFMVYLQKENIIDESGMPKERFSAEFPKEGPSILRIQQVVRGDSAAYFCASSLRTGGEYEQYFGPGTRLTVT.

The V gene is TRBV5-4, the J gene TRBJ2-3; 10 bases align to TRBD2. Germline lookup yields CDR1 SGHNT and CDR2 YYREEE (reference sequence). The CDR3 runs 16 residues. The ends lost 0 bases at V and 5 bases at J; junction bases unmatched: 6. CDR3 DNA: TGTGCCAGCAGCTTGGGTCTAGCGGGAGCAGTAGATACGCAGTATTTT. Translating gives CASSLGLAGAVDTQYF.

The CDR3 loop is CASSQDRTAPLHF. The CDR3 DNA reads TGCGCCAGCAGCCAGGACCGGACTGCACCCCTCCACTTT. The chain links TRBV4-3 to TRBJ1-6; D gene ambiguous. V lost 3 bases and J 11 bases, leaving 11 bases between the germline ends. The CDR3 contains 13 residues. Germline loops: CDR1 LGHNA, CDR2 YSLEER.

The rearrangement links TRBV19 to TRBJ1-2; 8 nucleotides agree with TRBD1. The CDR3 runs 14 residues. V lost 3 bases and J lost 4; bases outside the gene matches: 4. Germline CDR1 is LNHDA and CDR2 is SQIVND (reference sequence). DNA of the CDR3: TGTGCCAGTAGTATTGGGGGACAGGTCTATGGCTACACCTTC. Protein sequence: CASSIGGQVYGYTF.

This chain connects TRBV5-3 to TRBJ1-5, with 8 bases fitting TRBD1. TRBV5-3 is annotated as an ORF whose role is uncertain. The CDR3 spans 18 residues. Unmatched junction bases numbered 15, after V lost 1 base and J lost 6 bases. The CDR3 is CARSLTFRTGFCGQPQHF. The CDR3 nucleotides are TGTGCCAGAAGCTTGACCTTTCGGACAGGGTTTTGCGGTCAGCCCCAGCATTTT.

The V and J genes are TRBV15 and TRBJ1-2; D possibly corresponds to TRBD1 (5 bases). V was pared by 1 base and J by 5 bases, with 14 bases between. Germline V CDR1 and CDR2: LNHNV, YYDKDF (reference sequence). The length of the CDR3 is 15 residues. The CDR3 sequence: CATSRGQGGRYGYTF. For the CDR3, the DNA is TGTGCCACCAGCAGAGGTCAGGGAGGGCGATATGGCTACACCTTC.

V and J are TRBV11-1 and TRBJ2-1; possible D gene TRBD2, 6 bases. Germline CDR1 reads SGHAT; CDR2 reads FQDESV (reference sequence). The CDR3 spans 14 residues. V was clipped by 5 bases and J by 7 bases, with 15 bases between them. The CDR3 sequence is CASSRGWGENEQFF. The CDR3 coding sequence is TGTGCCAGCAGCCGTGGATGGGGGGAGAATGAGCAGTTCTTC.

The genes are TRBV7-3 and TRBJ1-2; perhaps TRBD1 as D (6 bases). V lost 0 bases, J lost 8 bases, and 13 bases lay in between. CDR1 SGHTA and CDR2 FQGTGA come from the germline V gene. CDR3 length: 14 residues. The CDR3 here is CASSLTITGKGYTF. The CDR3 nucleotides read TGTGCCAGCAGCTTAACGATAACAGGGAAGGGCTACACCTTC.

Turning to this clone: The sample carries other DNA sequences with the same CDR3. CDR3 amino acids: CAISESGSSYEQYF. In DNA, the CDR3 is TGTGCCATCAGTGAGTCGGGCTCGTCATACGAGCAGTACTTC. The chain joins TRBV10-3 to TRBJ2-7; no clear D gene. With 0 bases removed from V and 4 bases from J, the gap between germline ends came to 10 bases. The CDR3 covers 14 residues. From germline, CDR1 is ENHRY and CDR2 SYGVKD.

The J gene is TRBJ2-5, the V gene TRBV28; 7 bases map to TRBD1. Per the germline V gene, CDR1 is MDHEN and CDR2 is SYDVKM. The trim removed 6 bases at V and 3 bases at J, leaving 4 bases unmatched. The CDR3 is made up of 13 amino acids. The CDR3 DNA reads as TGTGCCAGCAGAACAACAGGGGAAGAGACCCAGTACTTC. Its protein is CASRTTGEETQYF.

The rearrangement uses TRBV4-3 and TRBJ2-4, with 7 nucleotides matching TRBD2. V trimming: 3 bases; J trimming: 7 bases; junction bases outside the gene matches: 6. This CDR3 is 14 amino acids long. Germline CDR1 is LGHNA and CDR2 is YSLEER. In DNA form, the CDR3 reads TGCGCCAGCAGCCAGGCGGGAGTAGGGAACATTCAGTACTTC. Translating gives CASSQAGVGNIQYF.

This chain connects TRBV28 to TRBJ1-1, with D perhaps matching TRBD1 (5 bases). In germline, CDR1 is MDHEN, CDR2 SYDVKM. V was shortened by 7 bases and J by 5 bases, with 17 bases between the two germline ends. CDR3 length: 14 residues. This chain's CDR3 is CASKGNGGATEAFF. The DNA for the CDR3 is TGTGCCAGCAAGGGGAACGGGGGTGCTACTGAAGCTTTCTTT.

V is TRBV24-1 and J is TRBJ2-3; 9 nucleotides agree with TRBD1. The V segment lost 6 bases and the J segment 6 bases; nucleotides outside the gene matches: 9. Germline V gene sequence: CDR1 KGHDR, CDR2 SFDVKD. The CDR3 is 15 amino acids. For the CDR3, the DNA is TGTGCCACCAGTTTCGCACAGGGGGCTGGGGATACGCAGTATTTT. Translation gives CATSFAQGAGDTQYF.

The CDR3 sequence is CASSQASGRAAGELFF. The CDR3 coding sequence is TGTGCCAGCAGCCAAGCTAGCGGGAGGGCCGCCGGGGAGCTGTTTTTT. The chain uses TRBV14 and TRBJ2-2; TRBD2 aligns across 12 bases. After removal of 1 base from V and 6 bases from J, the junction contained 3 bases not matched to a gene. Per germline, CDR1 SGHDN and CDR2 FVKESK. This CDR3 is 16 amino acids long.

This chain uses TRBV3-1 (or the pseudogene TRBV3-2) with TRBJ2-3; D uncertain. Germline V gene sequence: CDR1 LGHDT, CDR2 YNNKEL (reference sequence). CDR3 size: 16 residues. Trimming stripped 0 bases from V and 2 bases from J, with 12 bases between. For the CDR3, the DNA is TGTGCCAGCAGCCAAGATCTTAATTTAATCACAGATACGCAGTATTTT. Amino acids: CASSQDLNLITDTQYF.

The gene calls are TRBV30 and TRBJ2-7; possible D gene TRBD1, 6 bases. The CDR3 is 14 residues long. CDR1 and CDR2 (germline): GTSNPN, SVGIG (reference sequence). V was trimmed by 3 bases and J by 3 bases, leaving 15 bases between them. The CDR3 loop is CAWSDRTAYYEQYF. The CDR3 nucleotides are TGTGCCTGGAGCGATCGGACAGCCTACTACGAGCAGTACTTC.

V is TRBV27 and J is TRBJ1-2; 9 nucleotides agree with TRBD1. J was trimmed by 8 bases and V by 5 bases; bases with no gene match: 6. This CDR3 comprises 13 residues. Germline CDR1 is MNHEY and CDR2 is SMNVEV (reference sequence). The CDR3 DNA is TGTGCCAGCAGTCCGCGGACAGGGGACGGCTACACCTTC. This gives the protein CASSPRTGDGYTF.

This clone was found many times. The chain joins TRBV29-1 to TRBJ2-7; TRBD2 is a possible D gene (5 bases). CDR1 and CDR2 from the germline V gene are SQVTM and ANQGSEA. Trimming removed 7 bases at V and 0 bases at J, with 10 bases between. The CDR3 has 12 residues. The CDR3 reads CSAGRDSYEQYF. DNA for the CDR3: TGCAGCGCTGGACGGGACTCCTACGAGCAGTACTTC.

The V call is TRBV24-1, the J call TRBJ1-1, with D tentatively TRBD1 (6 bases). The ends were cut back, 5 bases at V and 9 bases at J, with 15 bases in the middle. The CDR3 contains 13 residues. Germline V lookup: CDR1 KGHDR, CDR2 SFDVKD. In DNA form, the CDR3 reads TGTGCCACCAGTGCCGCGCCGGGGACACAAGCTTTCTTT. Translation: CATSAAPGTQAFF.

V is TRBV28 and J is TRBJ2-1; 10 bases are shared with TRBD1. The germline gives CDR1 MDHEN, CDR2 SYDVKM. J gave up 7 bases and V 5 bases, and 8 bases lay outside the gene matches. There are 15 residues in the CDR3. The CDR3 protein is CASSPDRGRRNEQFF. In DNA form, the CDR3 reads TGTGCCAGCAGTCCCGACAGGGGGCGAAGGAATGAGCAGTTCTTC.

The chain employs TRBV5-1 and TRBJ2-1, with TRBD2 matching 10 bases. Trimming took 4 bases from V and 8 from J; bases not matched to a gene: 6. The CDR3 has 14 amino acids. Germline lookup yields CDR1 SGHRS and CDR2 YFSETQ. CDR3 amino acids: CASSPSGGGDEQFF. The CDR3 nucleotides are TGCGCCAGCAGCCCTAGCGGGGGTGGGGATGAGCAGTTCTTC.

This chain links TRBV21-1 with TRBJ2-7; the listed D gene, TRBD1, was not tested against the DNA. TRBV21-1 is a known pseudogene. The CDR3 spans 16 residues. The CDR3 DNA reads as TGTGCCAGCACGACTGTCCGACAGTTCTTCTCCTACGAGCAGTACTTC. This encodes CASTTVRQFFSYEQYF.

The chain is built from TRBV2 and TRBJ2-1, with 13 bases lining up with TRBD2. The V and J ends lost 6 bases and 5 bases, in that order; junction bases with no gene match: 4. The CDR3 extends over 15 amino acids. CDR1 and CDR2 (germline): SNHLY, FYNNEI. CDR3 amino acids: CASRRTSGSHNEQFF. CDR3 nucleotides: TGTGCCAGCAGGAGGACTAGCGGGAGTCACAATGAGCAGTTCTTC.

This rearrangement joins TRBV7-2 to TRBJ1-5; tentative D call: TRBD1 (5 bases). This CDR3 has 14 residues. V shed 4 bases and J shed 6 bases, with 13 bases lying between them. The germline gives CDR1 SGHTA, CDR2 FQGNSA. DNA of the CDR3: TGTGCCAGCAGCTCTACCGGGGGGGGTCAGCCCCAGCATTTT. Protein: CASSSTGGGQPQHF.

The V and J genes are TRBV7-8 and TRBJ2-7; 7 nucleotides match TRBD1. This CDR3 is 14 amino acids long. Looked up from germline, CDR1 is SGHVS and CDR2 is FQNEAQ. V trimming: 5 bases; J trimming: 2 bases; junction bases outside the gene matches: 6. In DNA, the CDR3 is TGTGCCAGCAGCCGAGACAGGGCCGCCTACGAGCAGTACTTC. Encoded protein: CASSRDRAAYEQYF.

This clone was observed once. The CDR3 DNA reads as TGTGCCATCAGTGAGGTCAAAATCCGGGGGGTAAGCTCCTACGAGCAGTACTTC. Protein sequence: CAISEVKIRGVSSYEQYF. This chain links TRBV10-3 with TRBJ2-7; 7 nucleotides agree with TRBD2. CDR1 is ENHRY, CDR2 SYGVKD, per germline. The V segment lost 2 bases and the J segment 0 bases; nucleotides outside the gene matches: 13. The CDR3 is made up of 18 amino acids.

The V and J genes are TRBV27 and TRBJ2-7; 7 bases align to TRBD1. After removal of 3 bases from V and 7 bases from J, the junction contained 6 bases not matched to a gene. This CDR3 is built from 13 residues. The germline V gene encodes CDR1 MNHEY and CDR2 SMNVEV (reference sequence). The CDR3 region has the DNA TGTGCCAGCAGTTTGGGGACAGTGGGAGAGCAGTACTTC. Residues: CASSLGTVGEQYF.